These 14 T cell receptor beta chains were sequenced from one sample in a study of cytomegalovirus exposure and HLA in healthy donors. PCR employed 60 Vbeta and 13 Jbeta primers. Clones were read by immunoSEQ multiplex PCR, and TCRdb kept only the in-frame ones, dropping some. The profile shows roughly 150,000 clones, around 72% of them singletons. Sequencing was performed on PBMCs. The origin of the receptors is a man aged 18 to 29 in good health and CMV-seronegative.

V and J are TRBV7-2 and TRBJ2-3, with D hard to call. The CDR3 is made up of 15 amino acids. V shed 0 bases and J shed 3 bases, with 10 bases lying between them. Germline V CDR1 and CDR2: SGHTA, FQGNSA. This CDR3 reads CASSLARILTDTQYF. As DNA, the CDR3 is TGTGCCAGCAGCTTAGCCAGGATTCTAACAGATACGCAGTATTTT.

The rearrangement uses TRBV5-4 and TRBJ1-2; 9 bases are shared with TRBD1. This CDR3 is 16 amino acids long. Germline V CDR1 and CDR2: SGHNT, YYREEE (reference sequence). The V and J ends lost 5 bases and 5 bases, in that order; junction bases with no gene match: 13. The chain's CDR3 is CASRRTGGGRSYGYTF. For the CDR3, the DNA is TGTGCCAGCAGACGTACAGGGGGCGGTCGGAGTTATGGCTACACCTTC. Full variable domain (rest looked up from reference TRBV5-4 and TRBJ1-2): ETGVTQSPTHLIKTRGQQVTLRCSSQSGHNTVSWYQQALGQGPQFIFQYYREEENGRGNFPPRFSGLQFPNYSSELNVNALELDDSALYLCASRRTGGGRSYGYTFGSGTRLTVV.

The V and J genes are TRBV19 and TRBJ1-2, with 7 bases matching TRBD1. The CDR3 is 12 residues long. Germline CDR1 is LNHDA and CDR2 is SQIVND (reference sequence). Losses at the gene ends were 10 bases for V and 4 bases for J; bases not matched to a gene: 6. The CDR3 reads CATQGQLYGYTF. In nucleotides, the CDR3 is TGTGCCACACAGGGACAGCTCTATGGCTACACCTTC.

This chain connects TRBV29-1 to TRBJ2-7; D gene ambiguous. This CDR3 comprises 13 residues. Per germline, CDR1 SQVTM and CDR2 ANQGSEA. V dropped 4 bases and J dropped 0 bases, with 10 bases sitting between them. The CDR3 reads CSVVERSSYEQYF. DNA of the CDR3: TGCAGCGTTGTAGAGCGTAGCTCCTACGAGCAGTACTTC.

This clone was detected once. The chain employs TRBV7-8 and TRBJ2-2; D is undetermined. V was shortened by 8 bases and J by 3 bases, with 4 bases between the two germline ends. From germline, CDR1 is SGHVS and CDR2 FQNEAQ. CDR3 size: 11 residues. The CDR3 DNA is TGTGCCAGCCGTTACACCGGGGAGCTGTTTTTT. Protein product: CASRYTGELFF.

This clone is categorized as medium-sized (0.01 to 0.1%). Here the CDR3 DNA reads TGTGCCAGCTCACCAGGTAGCGGGAGGACAGATACGCAGTATTTT. Its translation: CASSPGSGRTDTQYF. J is TRBJ2-3 and V is TRBV18, with 10 bases identical to TRBD2. The CDR3 consists of 15 residues. V shed 2 bases, J shed 3 bases, and the junction held 2 bases outside the gene matches. Germline CDR1 and CDR2: KGHSH and LQKENI.

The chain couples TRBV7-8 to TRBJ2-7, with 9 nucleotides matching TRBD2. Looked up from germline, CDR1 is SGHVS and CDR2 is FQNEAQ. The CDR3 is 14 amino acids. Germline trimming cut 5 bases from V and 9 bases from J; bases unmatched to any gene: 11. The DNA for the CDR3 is TGTGCCAGCAGCCCCGGGGTAGCGGGAGCCGCGCAGTACTTC. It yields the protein CASSPGVAGAAQYF.

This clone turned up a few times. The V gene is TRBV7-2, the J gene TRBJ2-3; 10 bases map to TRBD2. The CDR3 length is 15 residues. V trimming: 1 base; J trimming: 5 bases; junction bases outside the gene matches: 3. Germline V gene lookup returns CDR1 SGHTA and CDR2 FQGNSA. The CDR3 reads CASSLDLAGEDTQYF. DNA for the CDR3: TGTGCCAGCAGCTTAGATCTAGCGGGAGAAGATACGCAGTATTTT.

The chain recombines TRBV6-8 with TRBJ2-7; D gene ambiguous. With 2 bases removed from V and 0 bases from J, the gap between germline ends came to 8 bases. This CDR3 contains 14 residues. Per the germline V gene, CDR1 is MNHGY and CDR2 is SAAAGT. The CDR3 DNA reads TGTGCCAGCAGTTACGTGAGGAGCTCCTACGAGCAGTACTTC. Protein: CASSYVRSSYEQYF.

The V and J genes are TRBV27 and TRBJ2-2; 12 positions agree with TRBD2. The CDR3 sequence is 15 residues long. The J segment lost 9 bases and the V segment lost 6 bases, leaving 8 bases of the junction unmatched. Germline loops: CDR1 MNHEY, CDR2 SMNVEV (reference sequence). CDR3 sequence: CASRPTSGSIWELFF. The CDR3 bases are TGTGCCAGCAGGCCGACTAGCGGGAGCATCTGGGAGCTGTTTTTT.

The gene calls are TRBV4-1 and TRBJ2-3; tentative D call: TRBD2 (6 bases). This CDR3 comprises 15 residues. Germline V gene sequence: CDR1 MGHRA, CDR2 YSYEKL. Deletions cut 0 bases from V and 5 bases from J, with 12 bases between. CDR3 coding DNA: TGCGCCAGCAGCCAAGATCCGGGAGTGGGAGATACGCAGTATTTT. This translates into CASSQDPGVGDTQYF.

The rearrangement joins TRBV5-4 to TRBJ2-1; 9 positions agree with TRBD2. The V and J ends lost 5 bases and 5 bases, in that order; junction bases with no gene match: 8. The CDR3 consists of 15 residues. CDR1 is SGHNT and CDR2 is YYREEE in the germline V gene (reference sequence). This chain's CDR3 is CASSRVTSGNNEQFF. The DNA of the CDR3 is TGTGCCAGCAGTCGCGTGACTAGCGGTAACAATGAGCAGTTCTTC.

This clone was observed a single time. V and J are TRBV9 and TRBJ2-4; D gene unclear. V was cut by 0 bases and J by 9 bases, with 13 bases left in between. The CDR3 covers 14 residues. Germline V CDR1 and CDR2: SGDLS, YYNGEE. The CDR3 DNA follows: TGTGCCAGCAGCGTAGGGGCCCCGACCGGCATTCAGTACTTC. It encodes CASSVGAPTGIQYF.

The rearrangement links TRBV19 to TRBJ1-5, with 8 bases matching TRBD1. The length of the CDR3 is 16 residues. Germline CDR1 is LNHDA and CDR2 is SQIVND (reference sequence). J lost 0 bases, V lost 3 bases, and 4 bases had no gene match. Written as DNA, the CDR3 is TGTGCCAGTAGTATGGGGACAGGTAATAGCAATCAGCCCCAGCATTTT. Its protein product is CASSMGTGNSNQPQHF.